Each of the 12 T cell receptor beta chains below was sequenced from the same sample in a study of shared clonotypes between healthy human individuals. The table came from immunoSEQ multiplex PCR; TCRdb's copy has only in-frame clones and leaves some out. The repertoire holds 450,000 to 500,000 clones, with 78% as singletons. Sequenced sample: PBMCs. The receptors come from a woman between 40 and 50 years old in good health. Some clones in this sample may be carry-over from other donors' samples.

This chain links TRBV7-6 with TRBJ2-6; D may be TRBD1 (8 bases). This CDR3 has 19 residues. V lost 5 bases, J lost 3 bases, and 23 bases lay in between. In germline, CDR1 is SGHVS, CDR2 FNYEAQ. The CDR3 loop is CASSPQTGGVRRGANVLTF. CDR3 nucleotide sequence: TGTGCCAGCAGCCCACAAACAGGGGGGGTGAGACGTGGGGCCAACGTCCTGACTTTC. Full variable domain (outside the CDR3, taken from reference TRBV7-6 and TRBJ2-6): GAGVSQSPRYKVTKRGQDVALRCDPISGHVSLYWYRQALGQGPEFLTYFNYEAQQDKSGLPNDRFSAERPEGSISTLTIQRTEQRDSAMYRCASSPQTGGVRRGANVLTFGAGSRLTVL.

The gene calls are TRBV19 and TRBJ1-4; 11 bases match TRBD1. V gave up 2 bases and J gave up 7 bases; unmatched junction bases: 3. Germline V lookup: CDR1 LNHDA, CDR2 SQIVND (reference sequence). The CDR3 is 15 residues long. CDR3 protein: CASSILGQGGEKLFF. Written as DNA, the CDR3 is TGTGCCAGTAGTATACTGGGACAGGGGGGTGAAAAACTGTTTTTT.

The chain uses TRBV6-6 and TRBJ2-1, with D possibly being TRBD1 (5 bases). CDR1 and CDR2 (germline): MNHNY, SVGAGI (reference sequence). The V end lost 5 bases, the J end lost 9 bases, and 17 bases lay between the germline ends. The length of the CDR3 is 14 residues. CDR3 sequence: CASSQDTPGREQFF. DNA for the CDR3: TGTGCCAGCAGTCAGGACACCCCTGGTCGTGAGCAGTTCTTC.

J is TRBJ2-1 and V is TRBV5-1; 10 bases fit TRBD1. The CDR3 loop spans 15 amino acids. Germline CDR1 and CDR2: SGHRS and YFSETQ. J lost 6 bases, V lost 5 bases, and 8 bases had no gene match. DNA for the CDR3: TGCGCCAGCAGGCCCGGGACAGGGGCGGGCAATGAGCAGTTCTTC. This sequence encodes CASRPGTGAGNEQFF.

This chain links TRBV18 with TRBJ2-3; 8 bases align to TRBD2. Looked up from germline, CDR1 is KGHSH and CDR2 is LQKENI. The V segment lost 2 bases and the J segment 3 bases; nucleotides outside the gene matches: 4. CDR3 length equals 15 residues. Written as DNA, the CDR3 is TGTGCCAGCTCACCAGGTGGCGGGAGGACAGATACGCAGTATTTT. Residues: CASSPGGGRTDTQYF. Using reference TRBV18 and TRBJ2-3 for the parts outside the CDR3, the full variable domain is NAGVMQNPRHLVRRRGQEARLRCSPMKGHSHVYWYRQLPEEGLKFMVYLQKENIIDESGMPKERFSAEFPKEGPSILRIQQVVRGDSAAYFCASSPGGGRTDTQYFGPGTRLTVL.

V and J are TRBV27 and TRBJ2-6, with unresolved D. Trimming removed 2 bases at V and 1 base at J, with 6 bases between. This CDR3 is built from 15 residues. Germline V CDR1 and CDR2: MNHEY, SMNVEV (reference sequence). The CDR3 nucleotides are TGTGCCAGCAGTTTAGTGATTTCTGGGGCCAACGTCCTGACTTTC. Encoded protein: CASSLVISGANVLTF. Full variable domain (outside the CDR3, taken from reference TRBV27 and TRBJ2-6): EAQVTQNPRYLITVTGKKLTVTCSQNMNHEYMSWYRQDPGLGLRQIYYSMNVEVTDKGDVPEGYKVSRKEKRNFPLILESPSPNQTSLYFCASSLVISGANVLTFGAGSRLTVL.

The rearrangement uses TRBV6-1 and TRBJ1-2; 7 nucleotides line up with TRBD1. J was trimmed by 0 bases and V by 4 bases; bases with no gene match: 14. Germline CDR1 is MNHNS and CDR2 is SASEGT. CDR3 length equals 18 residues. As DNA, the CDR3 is TGTGCCAGCAGTGTAGGGGGTGTGGGACAGCTATCTAACTATGGCTACACCTTC. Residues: CASSVGGVGQLSNYGYTF.

For the CDR3, the DNA is TGTGCCAGCAGCTTACCCTGGACAGCAAAAGGCTATGAGCAGTTCTTC. Protein: CASSLPWTAKGYEQFF. This chain links TRBV7-9 with TRBJ2-1; D might be TRBD1 (6 bases). Germline CDR1 reads SEHNR; CDR2 reads FQNEAQ (reference sequence). The CDR3 has 16 residues. Trimming removed 2 bases at V and 8 bases at J, with 19 bases between. The whole variable domain, filled in from reference TRBV7-9 and TRBJ2-1, reads DTGVSQNPRHKITKRGQNVTFRCDPISEHNRLYWYRQTLGQGPEFLTYFQNEAQLEKSRLLSDRFSAERPKGSFSTLEIQRTEQGDSAMYLCASSLPWTAKGYEQFFGPGTRLTVL.

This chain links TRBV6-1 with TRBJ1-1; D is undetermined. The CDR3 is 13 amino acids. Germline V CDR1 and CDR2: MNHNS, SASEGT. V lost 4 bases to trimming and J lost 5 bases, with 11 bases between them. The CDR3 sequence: CASSGRRVTEAFF. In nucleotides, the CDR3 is TGTGCCAGCAGTGGTCGGCGGGTAACTGAAGCTTTCTTT.

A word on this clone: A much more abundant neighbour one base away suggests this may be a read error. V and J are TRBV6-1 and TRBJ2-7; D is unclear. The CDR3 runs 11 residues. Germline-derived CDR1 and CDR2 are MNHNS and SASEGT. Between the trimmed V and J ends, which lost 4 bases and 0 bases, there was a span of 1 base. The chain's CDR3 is CASSASYEQYF. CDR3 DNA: TGTGCCAGCAGTGCCTCCTACGAGCAGTACTTC.

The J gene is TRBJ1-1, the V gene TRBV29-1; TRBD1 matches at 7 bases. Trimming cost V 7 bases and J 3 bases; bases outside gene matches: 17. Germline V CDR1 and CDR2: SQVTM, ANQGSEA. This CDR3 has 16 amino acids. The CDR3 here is CSGRKGAGYEDTEAFF. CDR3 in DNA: TGCAGCGGAAGAAAGGGGGCGGGTTATGAGGACACTGAAGCTTTCTTT.

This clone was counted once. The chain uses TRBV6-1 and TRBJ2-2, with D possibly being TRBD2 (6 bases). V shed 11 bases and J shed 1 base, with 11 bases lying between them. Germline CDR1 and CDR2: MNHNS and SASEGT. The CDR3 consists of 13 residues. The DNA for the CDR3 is TGTGCCGTTAGCGGAGAGAACACCGGGGAGCTGTTTTTT. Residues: CAVSGENTGELFF.